Below, one T cell receptor (beta chain) is given with its context. This clonotype has at least ten counts. This clone's antigen is unknown. Base qualities were left out, and no much larger clone turns up one base away. This record comes from a study of T-cell reconstitution after alpha-beta-depleted transplantation in children (dated by TCRdb to 2016 to 2018). Some background on the complete study: Using TCR repertoire profiling, the study followed T-cell immune reconstitution in a quantitative way in children after TCRalphabeta/CD19-depleted allogeneic hematopoietic cell transplantation.

Library method: PCR. Sequencing used an Illumina HiSeq 2500. To normalize quantification of the TCRbeta repertoire, the TCR libraries were built with molecular barcoding that relied on unique molecular identifiers. TCRdb trimmed the raw reads at Q25, called clones with MiXCR and kept productive beta chains. Rows merge per CDR3 protein into single entries with the most common DNA and genes. The sample table holds approximately 50,000 distinct CDR3 sequences, of which more than 5% were seen once. The ten largest make up around 30% of the sample. V loses 10 bases at its end and J loses 6 bases; junction bases beyond the gene matches: 10. Sequences SGHAT (CDR1) and FQNNGV (CDR2) are obtained from the germline V gene. There are 14 amino acids in the CDR3, from cysteine to phenylalanine inclusive. The sequence is cut down to CDR3 DNA, 42 bases in frame from base 1. This sample's time point label indicates: day 60 (about 2 months) after transplantation. The treatment or condition tag for this specimen amounts to: allogeneic hematopoietic cell transplantation with graft depleted of TCRalphabeta T cells and CD19 B cells. Transplant recipients were children who received TCRalphabeta/CD19-depleted allogeneic hematopoietic cell grafts.

The paper as a whole reports these results and caveats: In some patients, the high TCRbeta diversity seen at day 60 was put down to recipient T cells and intrathymic progenitors that had survived conditioning. Over the following months the frequencies of hyperexpanded clones went down, and after one year T-cell counts and TCRbeta diversity were mostly credited to newly produced T cells. The apparently early alphabetaT-cell count recovery about two months after transplant was reportedly dependent on only several hundred rapidly expanded clones derived from non-depleted graft cells.

The material sequenced was PBMCs, mostly from graft donor cells, taken 60 days after TCRalphabeta/CD19-depleted stem cell transplant. The V and J genes are TRBV11-2 and TRBJ1-4; TRBD1 lines up with 8 middle nucleotides. This clonotype was sampled from a female patient between 2 and 10 years old who had a stem cell transplant for aplastic anemia, so the T cells may come from the graft donor. The CDR3 is CATAYGQGHEKLFF. The DNA sequence reads TGTGCCACCGCTTATGGACAGGGACATGAAAAACTGTTTTTT.